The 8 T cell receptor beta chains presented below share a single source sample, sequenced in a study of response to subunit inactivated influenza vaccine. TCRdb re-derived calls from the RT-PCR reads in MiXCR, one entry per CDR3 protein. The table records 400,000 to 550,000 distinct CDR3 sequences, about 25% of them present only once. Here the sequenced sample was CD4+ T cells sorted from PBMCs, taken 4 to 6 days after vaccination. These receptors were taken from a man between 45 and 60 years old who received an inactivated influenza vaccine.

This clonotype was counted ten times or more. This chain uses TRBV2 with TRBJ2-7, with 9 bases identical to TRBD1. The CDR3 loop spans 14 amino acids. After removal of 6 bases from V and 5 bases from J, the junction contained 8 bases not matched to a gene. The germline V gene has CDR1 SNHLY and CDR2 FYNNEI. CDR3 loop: CASSRGDRVDEQYF. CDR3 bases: TGTGCCAGCAGCCGTGGGGACAGGGTGGACGAGCAGTACTTC.

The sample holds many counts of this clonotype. In nucleotides, the CDR3 is TGTGCCAGCAGTGAATCTGGGGGTGAGCAGTTCTTC. It specifies CASSESGGEQFF. The V gene is TRBV2, the J gene TRBJ2-1, with D possibly called TRBD1 or TRBD2 (5 bases each). The germline gives CDR1 SNHLY, CDR2 FYNNEI. The CDR3 is 12 residues long. V was clipped by 2 bases and J by 9 bases, with 8 bases between them.

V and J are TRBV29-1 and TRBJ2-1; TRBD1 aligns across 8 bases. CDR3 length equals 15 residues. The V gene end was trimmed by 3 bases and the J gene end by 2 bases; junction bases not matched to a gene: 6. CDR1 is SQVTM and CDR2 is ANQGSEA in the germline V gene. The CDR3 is CSVDFGTGPYNEQFF. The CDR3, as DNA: TGCAGCGTTGACTTCGGGACAGGCCCCTACAATGAGCAGTTCTTC.

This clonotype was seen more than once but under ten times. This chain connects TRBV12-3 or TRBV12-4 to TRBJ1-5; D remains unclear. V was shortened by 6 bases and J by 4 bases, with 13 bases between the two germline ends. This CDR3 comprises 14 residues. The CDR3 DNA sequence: TGTGCCAGCAGCAATATGGGCGGGAATCAGCCCCAGCATTTT. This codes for CASSNMGGNQPQHF.

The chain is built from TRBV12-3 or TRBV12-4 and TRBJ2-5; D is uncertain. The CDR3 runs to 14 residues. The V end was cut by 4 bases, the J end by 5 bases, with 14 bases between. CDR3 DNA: TGTGCCAGCAGTTCCCGGGCAATCGGGGAGACCCAGTACTTC. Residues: CASSSRAIGETQYF.

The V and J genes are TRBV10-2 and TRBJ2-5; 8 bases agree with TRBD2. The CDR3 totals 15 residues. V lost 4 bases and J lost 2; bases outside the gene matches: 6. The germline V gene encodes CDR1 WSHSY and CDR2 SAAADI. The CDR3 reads CASSGIAGPQETQYF. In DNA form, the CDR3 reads TGCGCCAGCAGTGGGATAGCGGGGCCACAAGAGACCCAGTACTTC.

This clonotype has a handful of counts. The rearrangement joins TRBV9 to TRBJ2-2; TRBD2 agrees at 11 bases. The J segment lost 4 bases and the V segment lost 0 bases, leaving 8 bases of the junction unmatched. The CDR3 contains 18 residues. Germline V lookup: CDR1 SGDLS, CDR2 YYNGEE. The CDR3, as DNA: TGTGCCAGCAGCGTAGGCGGCCTAGCGGGAGGTGTCACCGGGGAGCTGTTTTTT. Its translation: CASSVGGLAGGVTGELFF.

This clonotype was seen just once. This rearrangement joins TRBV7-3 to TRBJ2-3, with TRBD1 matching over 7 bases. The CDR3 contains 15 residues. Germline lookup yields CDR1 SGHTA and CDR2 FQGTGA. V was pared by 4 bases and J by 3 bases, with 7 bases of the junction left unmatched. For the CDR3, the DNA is TGTGCCAGCAGCTCACAGGGGAGTAGGACAGATACGCAGTATTTT. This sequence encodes CASSSQGSRTDTQYF. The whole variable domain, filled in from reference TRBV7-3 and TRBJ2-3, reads GAGVSQTPSNKVTEKGKYVELRCDPISGHTALYWYRQSLGQGPEFLIYFQGTGAADDSGLPNDRFFAVRPEGSVSTLKIQRTERGDSAVYLCASSSQGSRTDTQYFGPGTRLTVL.